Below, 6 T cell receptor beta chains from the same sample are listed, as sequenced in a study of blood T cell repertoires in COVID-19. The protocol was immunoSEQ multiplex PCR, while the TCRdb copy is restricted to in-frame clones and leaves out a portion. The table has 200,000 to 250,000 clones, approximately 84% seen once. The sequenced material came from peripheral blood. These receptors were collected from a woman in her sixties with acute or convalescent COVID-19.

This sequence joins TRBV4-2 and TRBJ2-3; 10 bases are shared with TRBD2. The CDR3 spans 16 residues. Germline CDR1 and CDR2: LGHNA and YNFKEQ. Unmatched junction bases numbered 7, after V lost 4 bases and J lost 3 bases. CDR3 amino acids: CASSRVLAGRTDTQYF. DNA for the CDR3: TGTGCCAGCAGCCGAGTACTAGCGGGGAGAACAGATACGCAGTATTTT.

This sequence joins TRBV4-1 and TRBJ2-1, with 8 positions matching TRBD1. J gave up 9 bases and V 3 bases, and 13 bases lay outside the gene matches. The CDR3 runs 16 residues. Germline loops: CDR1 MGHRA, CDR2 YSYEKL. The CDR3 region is CASSQTGTGSSGEQFF. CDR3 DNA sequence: TGCGCCAGCAGCCAGACCGGGACAGGTAGCTCCGGTGAGCAGTTCTTC.

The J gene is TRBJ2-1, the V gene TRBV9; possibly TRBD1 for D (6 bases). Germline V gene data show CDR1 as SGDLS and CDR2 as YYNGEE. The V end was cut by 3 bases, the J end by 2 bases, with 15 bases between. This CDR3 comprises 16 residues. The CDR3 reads CASSASGDPAYNEQFF. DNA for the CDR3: TGTGCCAGCAGCGCCTCAGGGGACCCAGCCTACAATGAGCAGTTCTTC.

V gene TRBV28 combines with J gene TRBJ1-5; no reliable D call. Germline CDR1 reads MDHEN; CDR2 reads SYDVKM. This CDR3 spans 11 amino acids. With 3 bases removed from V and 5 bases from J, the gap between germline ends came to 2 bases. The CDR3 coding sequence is TGTGCCAGCAGTTTCGATCAGCCCCAGCATTTT. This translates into CASSFDQPQHF.

The DNA of the CDR3 is TGCGCCAGCAGCCGAAACCAGGGACAGGCACCCTCTGGAAACACCATATATTTT. This encodes CASSRNQGQAPSGNTIYF. V is TRBV4-1 and J is TRBJ1-3; 8 bases are shared with TRBD1. The CDR3 runs to 18 residues. CDR1 MGHRA and CDR2 YSYEKL come from the germline V gene. The V segment lost 4 bases and the J segment 0 bases; nucleotides outside the gene matches: 11.

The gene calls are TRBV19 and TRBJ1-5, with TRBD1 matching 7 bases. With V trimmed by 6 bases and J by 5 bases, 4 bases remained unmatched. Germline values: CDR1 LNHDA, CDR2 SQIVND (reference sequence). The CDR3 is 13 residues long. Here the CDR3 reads CASSTTGYQPQHF. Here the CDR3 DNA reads TGTGCCAGTAGCACGACAGGGTATCAGCCCCAGCATTTT. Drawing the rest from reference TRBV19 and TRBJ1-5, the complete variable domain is DGGITQSPKYLFRKEGQNVTLSCEQNLNHDAMYWYRQDPGQGLRLIYYSQIVNDFQKGDIAEGYSVSREKKESFPLTVTSAQKNPTAFYLCASSTTGYQPQHFGDGTRLSIL.